This T cell receptor (beta chain) stems from a study of blood T cell repertoires in COVID-19. Looking at the study overall: The study drew acute and convalescent COVID-19 samples from the United States, Italy and Spain. PBMCs, B-cell-depleted T cells, or T cells provided the cDNA or gDNA that made up the material.

Original data processing: Reference gene primer amplification yielded estimated nucleated cell counts. TCRdb's table, derived via immunoSEQ multiplex PCR, lists solely in-frame clones and lacks some. That table furnishes V, J and clone size, whereas the DNA furnished D and trimming. The data hold roughly 33,000 clones, with roughly 85% observed a single time. CDR3 length: 14 amino acids. Trimming cost V 7 bases and J 2 bases; bases outside gene matches: 4. Germline V CDR1 and CDR2: SNHLY, FYNNEI. This TCR derives from a human donor with acute or convalescent COVID-19. The donor label of this sample is uncertain. The V gene is TRBV2, the J gene TRBJ2-1, with TRBD2 identical over 8 bases. Sequencing was carried out using peripheral blood. The CDR3 DNA reads TGTGCCAGCACTAGACTAGCGCCCTACAATGAGCAGTTCTTC. It codes for CASTRLAPYNEQFF. The full variable domain, rest sourced from reference TRBV2 and TRBJ2-1, is EPEVTQTPSHQVTQMGQEVILRCVPISNHLYFYWYRQILGQKVEFLVSFYNNEISEKSEIFDDQFSVERPDGSNFTLKIRSTKLEDSAMYFCASTRLAPYNEQFFGPGTRLTVL.